In this sample, the clone carrying this T cell receptor (beta chain) turned up once. These data belong to a study of blood T cell repertoires in COVID-19. Study at large: T cells, B-cell-depleted T cells, or PBMCs provided the cDNA or gDNA that served as material.

Sequenced by immunoSEQ multiplex PCR; TCRdb stores in-frame clones only, minus some. The data hold tens of thousands of clones, with roughly 74% observed a single time. This CDR3 has 16 residues. Per germline, CDR1 KGHSH and CDR2 LQKENI. Trimming took off 3 bases at V and 3 bases at J, with 17 bases between the two ends. The chain is built from TRBV18 and TRBJ2-5, with D possibly matching TRBD1 (6 bases). The source material was peripheral blood. This sequence originates from a man between 65 and 79 years old with COVID-19, enrolled during active disease. The CDR3 spells CASSPYRAGVEETQYF. Here the CDR3 DNA reads TGTGCCAGCTCACCCTACAGGGCAGGGGTAGAAGAGACCCAGTACTTC.